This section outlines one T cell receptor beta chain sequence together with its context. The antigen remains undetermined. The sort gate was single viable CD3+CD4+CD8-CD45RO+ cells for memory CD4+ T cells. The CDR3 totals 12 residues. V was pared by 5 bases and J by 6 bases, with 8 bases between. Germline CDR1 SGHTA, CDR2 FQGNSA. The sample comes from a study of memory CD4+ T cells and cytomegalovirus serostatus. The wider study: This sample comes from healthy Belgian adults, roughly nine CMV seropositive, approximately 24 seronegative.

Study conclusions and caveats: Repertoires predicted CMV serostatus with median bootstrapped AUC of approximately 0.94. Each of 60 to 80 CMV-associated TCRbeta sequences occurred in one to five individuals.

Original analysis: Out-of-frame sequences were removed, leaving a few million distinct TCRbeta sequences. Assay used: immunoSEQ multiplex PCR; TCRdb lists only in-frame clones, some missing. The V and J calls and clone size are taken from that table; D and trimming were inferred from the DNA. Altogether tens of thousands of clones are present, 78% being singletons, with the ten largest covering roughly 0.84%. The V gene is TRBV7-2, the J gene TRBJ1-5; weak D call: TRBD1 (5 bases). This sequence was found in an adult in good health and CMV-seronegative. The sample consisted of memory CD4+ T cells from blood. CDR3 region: CASSQGTQPQHF. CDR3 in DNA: TGTGCCAGCAGCCAGGGTACTCAGCCCCAGCATTTT.